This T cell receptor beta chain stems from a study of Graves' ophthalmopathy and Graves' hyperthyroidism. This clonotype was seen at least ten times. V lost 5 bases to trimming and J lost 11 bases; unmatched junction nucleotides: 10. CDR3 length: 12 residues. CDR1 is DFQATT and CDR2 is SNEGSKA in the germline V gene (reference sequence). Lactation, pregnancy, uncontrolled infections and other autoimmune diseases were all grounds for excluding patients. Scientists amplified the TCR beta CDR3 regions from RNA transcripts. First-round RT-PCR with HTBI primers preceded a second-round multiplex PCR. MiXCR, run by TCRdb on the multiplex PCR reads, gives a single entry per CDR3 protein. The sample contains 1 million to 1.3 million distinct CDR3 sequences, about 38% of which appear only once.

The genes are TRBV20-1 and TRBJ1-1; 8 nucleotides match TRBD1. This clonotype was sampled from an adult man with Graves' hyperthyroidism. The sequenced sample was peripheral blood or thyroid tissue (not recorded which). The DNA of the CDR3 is TGCAGTGCTTTTGACAGGGGATCTTGGGCTTTCTTT. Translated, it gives CSAFDRGSWAFF.